These 18 T cell receptor beta chains came from one sample sequenced in a study of STAT3 mutations in large granular lymphocyte leukemia. Using immunoSEQ multiplex PCR, the repertoire was profiled, and TCRdb retains in-frame clones only, with some absent. The sample includes about 10,000 clones, 85% to 90% of them seen just once. Antigens for these TCRs are unknown. General study findings and limits: Every T-cell large granular lymphocyte leukemia patient had at least one immunodominant TCR beta clonotype.

The sequencing sample was made of peripheral blood mononuclear cells. The receptor source for this set is a man in his 60s with T-cell large granular lymphocyte leukemia. Some clones in this sample may be carry-over from other donors' samples.

The chain links TRBV7-9 to TRBJ1-2; no firm D call. CDR3 length: 12 residues. V lost 5 bases, J lost 6 bases, and 10 bases lay in between. Germline V gene data show CDR1 as SEHNR and CDR2 as FQNEAQ (reference sequence). CDR3 amino acids: CASSPRFDGYTF. CDR3 bases: TGTGCCAGCAGCCCCCGGTTTGATGGCTACACCTTC.

The chain employs TRBV5-6 and TRBJ1-4, with 7 nucleotides matching TRBD1. Germline loops: CDR1 SGHDT, CDR2 YYEEEE. J gave up 8 bases and V 2 bases, and 9 bases lay outside the gene matches. CDR3 length equals 15 residues. CDR3 residues: CASSFGDSKGEKLFF. CDR3 DNA sequence: TGTGCCAGCAGCTTCGGGGACAGCAAGGGGGAAAAACTGTTTTTT. The complete variable domain, with remaining parts taken from reference TRBV5-6 and TRBJ1-4, reads DAGVTQSPTHLIKTRGQQVTLRCSPKSGHDTVSWYQQALGQGPQFIFQYYEEEERQRGNFPDRFSGHQFPNYSSELNVNALLLGDSALYLCASSFGDSKGEKLFFGSGTQLSVL.

CDR3 coding DNA: TGTGCCACGACGCCTAGCGTGAACGGGGCTTACGAGCAGTACTTC. Protein sequence: CATTPSVNGAYEQYF. The V call is TRBV10-3, the J call TRBJ2-7; D might be TRBD2 (6 bases). V dropped 10 bases and J dropped 4 bases, with 23 bases sitting between them. Germline V gives CDR1 ENHRY, CDR2 SYGVKD. The CDR3 is 15 residues long.

This chain uses TRBV4-2 with TRBJ2-7; 12 bases line up with TRBD2. The CDR3 covers 17 residues. Germline V CDR1 and CDR2: LGHNA, YNFKEQ. Trimming at V came to 1 base and at J to 0 bases, leaving 4 bases not matched to a gene. CDR3 nucleotide sequence: TGTGCCAGCAGCCAAGTTCCGACTAGCGGGAGCTCCTACGAGCAGTACTTC. Its translation: CASSQVPTSGSSYEQYF.

The rearrangement links TRBV29-1 to TRBJ1-2; TRBD1 matches 11 bases. Germline CDR1 SQVTM, CDR2 ANQGSEA. CDR3 length equals 14 residues. V shed 6 bases, J shed 5 bases, and the junction held 8 bases outside the gene matches. The DNA of the CDR3 is TGCAGCGTGCGAGGCGGGGACAGGGGGTATGGCTACACCTTC. The encoded protein is CSVRGGDRGYGYTF.

The J gene is TRBJ1-4, the V gene TRBV14; unclear D gene. The CDR3 has 15 amino acids. Trimming took 4 bases from V and 7 from J, leaving 16 bases between them. Germline CDR1 reads SGHDN; CDR2 reads FVKESK. CDR3 amino acids: CASSPLHRTGEKLFF. CDR3 sequence (DNA): TGTGCCAGCAGCCCCCTACACAGAACGGGTGAAAAACTGTTTTTT. The entire variable domain, with the rest obtained from reference TRBV14 and TRBJ1-4, is as follows: EAGVTQFPSHSVIEKGQTVTLRCDPISGHDNLYWYRRVMGKEIKFLLHFVKESKQDESGMPNNRFLAERTGGTYSTLKVQPAELEDSGVYFCASSPLHRTGEKLFFGSGTQLSVL.

The sample holds one count of this clone. The chain couples TRBV9 to TRBJ1-1; unclear D gene. Germline assignment: CDR1 SGDLS and CDR2 YYNGEE. Trimming shortened V by 4 bases and J by 6 bases, and 13 bases separated the two germline ends. The CDR3 is made up of 13 amino acids. The CDR3: CASSPRPTAEAFF. CDR3 sequence (DNA): TGTGCCAGCAGCCCACGGCCCACCGCTGAAGCTTTCTTT.

The sample holds a few counts of this clone. The chain couples TRBV4-2 to TRBJ2-7; 12 bases are a match to TRBD2. Germline CDR1 LGHNA, CDR2 YNFKEQ. With V trimmed by 3 bases and J by 12 bases, 15 bases remained unmatched. The CDR3 totals 16 residues. CDR3 residues: CASSHPRLAGDLGLYF. CDR3 nucleotide sequence: TGTGCCAGCAGCCACCCCCGACTAGCGGGAGACCTAGGACTGTACTTC.

The J gene is TRBJ1-1, the V gene TRBV7-9; 10 bases are a match to TRBD1. Germline CDR1 SEHNR, CDR2 FQNEAQ (reference sequence). Unmatched junction bases numbered 2, after V lost 3 bases and J lost 1 base. The CDR3 is made up of 15 amino acids. The DNA for the CDR3 is TGTGCCAGCAGCTTCCGGACAGGGGGGAACACTGAAGCTTTCTTT. Translating gives CASSFRTGGNTEAFF.

The sample holds one count of this clone. The chain employs TRBV5-1 and TRBJ2-2; D unclear. This CDR3 has 12 residues. The germline gives CDR1 SGHRS, CDR2 YFSETQ. The V end was cut by 0 bases, the J end by 7 bases, with 4 bases between. This CDR3 is CASSLDIGELFF. The DNA for the CDR3 is TGCGCCAGCAGCTTGGACATCGGGGAGCTGTTTTTT.

The rearrangement joins TRBV30 to TRBJ2-7; 7 bases are a match to TRBD1. The CDR3 contains 15 residues. V was clipped by 0 bases and J by 2 bases; unmatched bases: 7. Per germline, CDR1 GTSNPN and CDR2 SVGIG (reference sequence). The CDR3 loop is CAWSVGRGLTYEQYF. In DNA form, the CDR3 reads TGTGCCTGGAGTGTGGGAAGGGGGCTCACCTACGAGCAGTACTTC.

CDR3 residues: CASSSGGEHTEAFF. DNA of the CDR3: TGTGCCAGCTCTTCGGGCGGTGAGCACACTGAAGCTTTCTTT. This chain connects TRBV18 to TRBJ1-1; D gene uncertain. The germline CDR1 and CDR2 sequences are KGHSH and LQKENI. Between the trimmed V and J ends, which lost 6 bases and 3 bases, there was a span of 14 bases. The CDR3 contains 14 residues. The variable domain in full, completed from reference TRBV18 and TRBJ1-1, reads NAGVMQNPRHLVRRRGQEARLRCSPMKGHSHVYWYRQLPEEGLKFMVYLQKENIIDESGMPKERFSAEFPKEGPSILRIQQVVRGDSAAYFCASSSGGEHTEAFFGQGTRLTVV.

The chain is built from TRBV5-5 and TRBJ2-2, with 9 positions matching TRBD1. Germline loops: CDR1 SGHKS, CDR2 YYEKEE (reference sequence). The CDR3 consists of 16 residues. The V gene end was trimmed by 4 bases and the J gene end by 4 bases; junction bases not matched to a gene: 8. The CDR3 DNA reads TGTGCCAGCAGCATCACAGGGGGCGCCAGCACCGGGGAGCTGTTTTTT. Residues: CASSITGGASTGELFF.

The rearrangement joins TRBV11-2 to TRBJ1-3; D remains ambiguous. The CDR3 has 12 amino acids. The germline V and J ends were trimmed by 5 bases and 4 bases, with 6 bases remaining between them. Germline loops: CDR1 SGHAT, CDR2 FQNNGV. The DNA for the CDR3 is TGTGCCAGCAGCCTATCGGGAAACACCATATATTTT. Translation gives CASSLSGNTIYF. Combining the CDR3 with reference TRBV11-2 and TRBJ1-3 gives the whole variable domain EAGVAQSPRYKIIEKRQSVAFWCNPISGHATLYWYQQILGQGPKLLIQFQNNGVVDDSQLPKDRFSAERLKGVDSTLKIQPAKLEDSAVYLCASSLSGNTIYFGEGSWLTVV.

This chain joins TRBV5-4 and TRBJ1-4; the match to TRBD1 covers 7 bases. CDR1 SGHNT and CDR2 YYREEE come from the germline V gene (reference sequence). The CDR3 length is 14 residues. The ends lost 3 bases at V and 8 bases at J; junction bases unmatched: 7. The CDR3 sequence is CASSSPSGGEKLFF. The CDR3 nucleotides read TGTGCCAGCAGCTCCCCCTCAGGGGGAGAAAAACTGTTTTTT.

In this sample, this clone turned up once. Other DNA sequences in the sample encode the same CDR3. DNA for the CDR3: TGTGCCAGCTCACCCAGGACAGACTATGGCTACACCTTC. This sequence encodes CASSPRTDYGYTF. V usage is TRBV18 and J usage is TRBJ1-2; the D gene is possibly TRBD1 (6 bases). This CDR3 spans 13 amino acids. Germline-derived CDR1 and CDR2 are KGHSH and LQKENI. The V end was cut by 3 bases, the J end by 3 bases, with 8 bases between.

V usage is TRBV9 and J usage is TRBJ1-1, with unresolved D. Germline lookup yields CDR1 SGDLS and CDR2 YYNGEE. The length of the CDR3 is 12 residues. V lost 1 base and J 6 bases, leaving 7 bases between the germline ends. This chain's CDR3 is CASSVTDAEAFF. The CDR3 DNA sequence: TGTGCCAGCAGCGTAACCGACGCTGAAGCTTTCTTT.

Here the CDR3 reads CASSRGTGGNEQFF. As DNA, the CDR3 is TGCGCCAGCAGCCGTGGGACAGGGGGGAATGAGCAGTTCTTC. This rearrangement joins TRBV5-1 to TRBJ2-1, with TRBD1 identical over 11 bases. Losses at the gene ends were 4 bases for V and 7 bases for J; bases not matched to a gene: 4. Looked up from germline, CDR1 is SGHRS and CDR2 is YFSETQ. The CDR3 has 14 residues.